This entry concerns a single T cell receptor (beta chain). Its target is not known. This entry comes from a study of cytomegalovirus exposure and HLA in healthy donors. This PCR relied on a set of 60 Vbeta primers and 13 Jbeta primers. The data were produced by immunoSEQ multiplex PCR, yet TCRdb's version contains in-frame clones alone and is incomplete. The data contain 150,000 to 200,000 clones, 70% to 80% of them singletons. This CDR3 has 13 amino acids. Losses at the gene ends were 5 bases for V and 6 bases for J; bases not matched to a gene: 5. The V gene's germline CDR1 is LNHNV and CDR2 YYDKDF (reference sequence). Study outcomes and limitations: Per a prior analysis, the majority of TCR beta V segments were productive roughly 90% or roughly 30% of the time.

Material: PBMCs. The receptor was derived from a woman between 35 and 50 years old in good health and CMV-seronegative. The chain employs TRBV15 and TRBJ1-2, with TRBD1 matching 8 bases. DNA for the CDR3: TGTGCCACCAGCGTTACAGGGGGGGATGGCTACACCTTC. It encodes CATSVTGGDGYTF.